Following are 3 T cell receptor beta chains from one sample sequenced in a study of T cells in Graves' hyperthyroidism and ophthalmopathy. The investigators amplified TCR beta CDR3 regions from RNA transcripts. The HTBI primer set drove a first-round RT-PCR of the TCR CDR3. TCRdb processed the multiplex PCR reads anew with MiXCR; each CDR3 protein has one entry. The sample has around 600,000 distinct CDR3 sequences, approximately 15% seen once. The material sequenced was blood. Receptors originate from a woman between 50 and 59 years old with Graves' ophthalmopathy.

This clonotype was seen repeatedly, ten times or more. This chain joins TRBV10-3 and TRBJ2-2, with 8 bases fitting TRBD1. V dropped 10 bases and J dropped 6; count of bases not matched to a gene: 7. The CDR3 sequence is 13 residues long. The germline V gene has CDR1 ENHRY and CDR2 SYGVKD. The CDR3 here is CANRDRGAGELFF. The DNA of the CDR3 is TGTGCCAACCGCGACAGGGGTGCCGGGGAGCTGTTTTTT.

Many counts were recorded for this clonotype. The rearrangement links TRBV11-2 to TRBJ2-1, with 8 positions matching TRBD2. The germline V gene encodes CDR1 SGHAT and CDR2 FQNNGV. V lost 5 bases, J lost 3 bases, and 12 bases stayed unmatched. This CDR3 has 17 residues. The CDR3 region has the DNA TGTGCCAGCAGCGCGTTAGGGCCGGGAGGGTTCTACAATGAGCAGTTCTTC. As protein: CASSALGPGGFYNEQFF.

Ten or more counts support this clonotype. The rearrangement joins TRBV2 to TRBJ1-1, with D unclear. Trimming removed 6 bases at V and 0 bases at J, with 11 bases between. Germline V gives CDR1 SNHLY, CDR2 FYNNEI. This CDR3 spans 14 amino acids. The CDR3 loop is CASSEQIMNTEAFF. The CDR3 DNA is TGTGCCAGCAGCGAACAGATCATGAACACTGAAGCTTTCTTT. Full variable domain (missing parts from reference TRBV2 and TRBJ1-1): EPEVTQTPSHQVTQMGQEVILRCVPISNHLYFYWYRQILGQKVEFLVSFYNNEISEKSEIFDDQFSVERPDGSNFTLKIRSTKLEDSAMYFCASSEQIMNTEAFFGQGTRLTVV.